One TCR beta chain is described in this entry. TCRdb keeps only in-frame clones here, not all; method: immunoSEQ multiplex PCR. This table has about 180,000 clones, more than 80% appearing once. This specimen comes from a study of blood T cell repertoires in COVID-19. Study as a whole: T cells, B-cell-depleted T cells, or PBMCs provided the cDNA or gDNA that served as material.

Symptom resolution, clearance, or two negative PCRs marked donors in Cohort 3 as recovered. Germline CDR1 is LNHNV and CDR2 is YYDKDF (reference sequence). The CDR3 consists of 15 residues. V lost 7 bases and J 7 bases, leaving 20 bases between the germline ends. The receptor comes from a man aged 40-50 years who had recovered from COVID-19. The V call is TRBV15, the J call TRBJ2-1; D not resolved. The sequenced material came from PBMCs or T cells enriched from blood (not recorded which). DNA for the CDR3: TGTGCCACCATCGCAGAGAGAGACTCAAGGAATGAGCAGTTCTTC. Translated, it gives CATIAERDSRNEQFF.